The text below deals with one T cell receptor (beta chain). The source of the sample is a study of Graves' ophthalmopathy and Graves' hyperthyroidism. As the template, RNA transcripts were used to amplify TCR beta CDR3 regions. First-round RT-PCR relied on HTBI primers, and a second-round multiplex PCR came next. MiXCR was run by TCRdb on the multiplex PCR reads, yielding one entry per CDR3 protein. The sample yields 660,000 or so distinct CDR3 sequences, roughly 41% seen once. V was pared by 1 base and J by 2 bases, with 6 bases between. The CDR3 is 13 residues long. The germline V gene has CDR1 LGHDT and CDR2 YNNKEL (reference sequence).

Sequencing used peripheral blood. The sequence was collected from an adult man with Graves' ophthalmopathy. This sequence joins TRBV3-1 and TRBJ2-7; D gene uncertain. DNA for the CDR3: TGTGCCAGCAGCCAAGGTCTTCCCTACGAGCAGTACTTC. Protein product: CASSQGLPYEQYF.